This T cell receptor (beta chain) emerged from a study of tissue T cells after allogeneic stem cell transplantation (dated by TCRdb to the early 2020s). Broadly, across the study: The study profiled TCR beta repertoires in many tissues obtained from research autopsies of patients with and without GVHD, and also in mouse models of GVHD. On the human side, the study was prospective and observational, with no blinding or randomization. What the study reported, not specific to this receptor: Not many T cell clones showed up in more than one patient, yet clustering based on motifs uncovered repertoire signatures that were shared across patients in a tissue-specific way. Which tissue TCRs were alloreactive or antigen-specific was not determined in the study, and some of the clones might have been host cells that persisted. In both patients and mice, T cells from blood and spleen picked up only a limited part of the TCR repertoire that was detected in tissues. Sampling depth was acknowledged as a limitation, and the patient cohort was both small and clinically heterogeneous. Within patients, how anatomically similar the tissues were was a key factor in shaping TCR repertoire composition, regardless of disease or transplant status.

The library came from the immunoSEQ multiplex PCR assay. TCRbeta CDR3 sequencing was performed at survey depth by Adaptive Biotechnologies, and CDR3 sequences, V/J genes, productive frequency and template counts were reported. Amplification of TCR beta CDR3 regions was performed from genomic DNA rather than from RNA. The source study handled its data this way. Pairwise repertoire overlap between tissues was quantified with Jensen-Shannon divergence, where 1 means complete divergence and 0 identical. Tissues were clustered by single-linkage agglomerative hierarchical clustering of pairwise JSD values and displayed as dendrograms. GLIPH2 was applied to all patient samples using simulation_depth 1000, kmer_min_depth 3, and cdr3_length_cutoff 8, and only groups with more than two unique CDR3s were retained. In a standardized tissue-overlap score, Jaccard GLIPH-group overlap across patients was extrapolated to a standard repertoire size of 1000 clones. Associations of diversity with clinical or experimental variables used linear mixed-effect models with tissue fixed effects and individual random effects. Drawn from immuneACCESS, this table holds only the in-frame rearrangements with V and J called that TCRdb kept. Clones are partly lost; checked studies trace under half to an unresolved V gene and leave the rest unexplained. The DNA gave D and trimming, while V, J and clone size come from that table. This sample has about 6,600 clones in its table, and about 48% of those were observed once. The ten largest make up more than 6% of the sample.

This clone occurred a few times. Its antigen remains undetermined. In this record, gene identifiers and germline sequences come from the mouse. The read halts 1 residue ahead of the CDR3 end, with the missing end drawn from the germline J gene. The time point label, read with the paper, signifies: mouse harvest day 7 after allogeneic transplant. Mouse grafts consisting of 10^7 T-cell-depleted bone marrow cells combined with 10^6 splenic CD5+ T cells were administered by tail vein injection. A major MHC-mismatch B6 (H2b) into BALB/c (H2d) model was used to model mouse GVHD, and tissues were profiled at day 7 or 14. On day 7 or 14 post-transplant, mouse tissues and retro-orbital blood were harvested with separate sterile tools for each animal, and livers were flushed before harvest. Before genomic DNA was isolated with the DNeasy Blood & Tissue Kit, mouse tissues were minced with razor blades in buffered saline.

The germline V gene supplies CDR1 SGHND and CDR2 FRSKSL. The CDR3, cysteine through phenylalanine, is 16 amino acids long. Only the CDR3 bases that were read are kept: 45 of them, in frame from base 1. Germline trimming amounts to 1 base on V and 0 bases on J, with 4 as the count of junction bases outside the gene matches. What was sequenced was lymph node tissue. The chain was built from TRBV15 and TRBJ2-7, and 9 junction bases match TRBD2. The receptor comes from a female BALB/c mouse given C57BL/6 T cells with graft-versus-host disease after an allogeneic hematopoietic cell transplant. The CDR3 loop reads CASSLVLGGSSYEQYF. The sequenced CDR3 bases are TGTGCCAGCAGTTTAGTGCTGGGGGGGAGCTCCTATGAACAGTAC. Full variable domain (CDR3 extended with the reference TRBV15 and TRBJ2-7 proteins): DAGVTQTPRHEVAEKGQTIILKCEPVSGHNDLFWYRQTKIQGLELLSYFRSKSLMEDGGAFKDRFKAEMLNSSFSTLKIQPTEPKDSAVYLCASSLVLGGSSYEQYFGPGTRLTVL.